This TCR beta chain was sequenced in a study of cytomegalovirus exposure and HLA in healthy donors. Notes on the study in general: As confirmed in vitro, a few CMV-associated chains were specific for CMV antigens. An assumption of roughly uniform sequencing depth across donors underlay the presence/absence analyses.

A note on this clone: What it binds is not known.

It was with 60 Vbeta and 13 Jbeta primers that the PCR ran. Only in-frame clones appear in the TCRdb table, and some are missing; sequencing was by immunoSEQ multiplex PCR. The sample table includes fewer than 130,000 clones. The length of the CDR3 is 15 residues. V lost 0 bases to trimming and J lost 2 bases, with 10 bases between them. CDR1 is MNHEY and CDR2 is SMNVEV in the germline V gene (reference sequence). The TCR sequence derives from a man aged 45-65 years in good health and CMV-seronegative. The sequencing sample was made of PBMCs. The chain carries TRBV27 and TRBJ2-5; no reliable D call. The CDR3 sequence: CASSLSVLLQETQYF. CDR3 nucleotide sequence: TGTGCCAGCAGTTTATCGGTGCTATTGCAAGAGACCCAGTACTTC.